This T cell receptor beta chain was captured by sequencing in a study of T cell responses to AZD1222 COVID-19 vaccine. Findings of the study overall: Targets within unmutated variant regions were reportedly found for nearly half of spike-specific TCRs.

Worth noting for this clone: Antigen: not known.

Analyses pooled second doses at about 4 or about 12 weeks. Repertoires were generated with immunoSEQ multiplex PCR, while TCRdb's copy carries only in-frame clones and drops some. The data contain 150,000 to 200,000 clones, under 95% of them seen just once; the ten biggest clones take up under 1.2%. This clonotype was obtained from an adult who received the AZD1222 COVID-19 vaccine. The starting material was peripheral blood, obtained 28 days after the second AZD1222 dose.

The CDR3 region is CASRDPTGVNTEAFF. In DNA form, the CDR3 reads TGCGCCAGCAGGGACCCTACAGGGGTGAACACTGAAGCTTTCTTT. The chain employs TRBV5-1 and TRBJ1-1; 7 nucleotides agree with TRBD1. The CDR3 length is 15 residues. The V and J ends lost 5 bases and 0 bases, in that order; junction bases with no gene match: 7. The germline V gene has CDR1 SGHRS and CDR2 YFSETQ.